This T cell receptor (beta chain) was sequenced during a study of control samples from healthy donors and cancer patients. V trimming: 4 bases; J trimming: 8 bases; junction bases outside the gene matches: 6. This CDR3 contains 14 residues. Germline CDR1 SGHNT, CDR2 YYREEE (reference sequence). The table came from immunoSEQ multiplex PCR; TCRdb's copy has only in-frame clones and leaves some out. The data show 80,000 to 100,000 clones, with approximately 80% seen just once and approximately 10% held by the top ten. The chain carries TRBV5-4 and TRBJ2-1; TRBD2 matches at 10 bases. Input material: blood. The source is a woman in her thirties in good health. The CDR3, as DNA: TGTGCCAGCAGCCAGCGGGGGGGCAGGGATGAGCAGTTCTTC. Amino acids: CASSQRGGRDEQFF.